This T cell receptor beta chain was obtained from a study of beta chain features in type 1 diabetes. Study overall: Cell yields, gender and age were similar in healthy donors and patients. The study, taken as a whole, reports: A potential PCR bias toward shorter templates would be equal in patient and control samples. Sampled from patients, naive, central memory and Treg TCRB repertoires appeared more similar than those sampled from healthy donors.

This clone was found a few times. Its antigen is unidentified. CDR3 size: 15 residues. Looked up from germline, CDR1 is SGHDN and CDR2 is FVKESK. V lost 2 bases and J lost 0, with 11 bases in between. cDNA synthesis used the whole RNA isolate, giving expressed TCRB sequences. Clones were read by immunoSEQ multiplex PCR, and TCRdb kept only the in-frame ones, dropping some. The table includes 130,000 to 150,000 clones, 10% detected once. CD4+ naive, central memory, regulatory and stem cell-like memory subsets were isolated by sorting on CD45RO/CCR7/CD25/CD127/CD95/CD27. The chain carries TRBV14 and TRBJ2-7, with no clear D. Sequenced sample: naive CD4+ T cells from blood. The receptor comes from a man aged 18 to 35 in good health. Here the CDR3 DNA reads TGTGCCAGCAGCCAAAACAGCCAGAGCTCCTACGAGCAGTACTTC. This encodes CASSQNSQSSYEQYF. The whole variable domain, filled in from reference TRBV14 and TRBJ2-7, reads EAGVTQFPSHSVIEKGQTVTLRCDPISGHDNLYWYRRVMGKEIKFLLHFVKESKQDESGMPNNRFLAERTGGTYSTLKVQPAELEDSGVYFCASSQNSQSSYEQYFGPGTRLTVT.